This T cell receptor beta chain appears in the sequencing data of a study of blood T cell repertoires in COVID-19. Trimming removed 5 bases at V and 0 bases at J, with 10 bases between. This CDR3 contains 14 residues. CDR1 and CDR2 (germline): MNHEY, SVGEGT. The table came from immunoSEQ multiplex PCR; TCRdb's copy has only in-frame clones and leaves some out. This table holds roughly 410,000 clones, 70% to 90% found once. Sequencing was performed on peripheral blood. This chain joins TRBV6-2 or TRBV6-3 and TRBJ1-1; a weak D match, TRBD1 (6 bases). The sequence was obtained from a woman aged 40 to 55 with COVID-19, enrolled during active disease. The CDR3 bases are TGTGCCAGCAGTGCGCAGGGGATGAACACTGAAGCTTTCTTT. Protein product: CASSAQGMNTEAFF.